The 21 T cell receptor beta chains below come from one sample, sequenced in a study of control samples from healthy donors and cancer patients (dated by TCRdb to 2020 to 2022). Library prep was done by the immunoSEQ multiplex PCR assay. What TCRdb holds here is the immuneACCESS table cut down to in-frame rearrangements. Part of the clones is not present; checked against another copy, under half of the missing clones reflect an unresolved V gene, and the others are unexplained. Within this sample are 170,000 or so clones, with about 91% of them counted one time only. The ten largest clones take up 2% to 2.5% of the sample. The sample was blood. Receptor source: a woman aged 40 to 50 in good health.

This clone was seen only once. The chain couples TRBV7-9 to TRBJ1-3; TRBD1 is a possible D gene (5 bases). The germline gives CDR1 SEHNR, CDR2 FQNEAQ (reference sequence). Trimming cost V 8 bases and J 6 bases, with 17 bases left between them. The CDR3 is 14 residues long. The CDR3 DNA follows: TGTGCCAGCGGAGAGGGGTGGCTGGAAAACACCATATATTTT. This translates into CASGEGWLENTIYF.

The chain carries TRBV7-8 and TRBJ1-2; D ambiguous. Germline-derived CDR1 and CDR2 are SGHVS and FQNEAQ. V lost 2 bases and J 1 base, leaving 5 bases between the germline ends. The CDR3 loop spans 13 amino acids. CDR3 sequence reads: CASSLPSNYGYTF. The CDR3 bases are TGTGCCAGCAGCTTACCCAGTAACTATGGCTACACCTTC.

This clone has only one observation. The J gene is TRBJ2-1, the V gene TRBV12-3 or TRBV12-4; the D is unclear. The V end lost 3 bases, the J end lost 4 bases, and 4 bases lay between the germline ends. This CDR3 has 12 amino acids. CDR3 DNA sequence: TGTGCCAGCAGTTTGGCTTACAATGAGCAGTTCTTC. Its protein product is CASSLAYNEQFF.

The CDR3 spells CASSVFGTDLNQPQHF. The CDR3 coding sequence is TGTGCCAGCAGTGTGTTCGGGACAGACCTCAATCAGCCCCAGCATTTT. The chain employs TRBV2 and TRBJ1-5; 7 nucleotides align to TRBD1. The CDR3 length is 16 residues. V was clipped by 4 bases and J by 3 bases; unmatched bases: 9. Germline values: CDR1 SNHLY, CDR2 FYNNEI.

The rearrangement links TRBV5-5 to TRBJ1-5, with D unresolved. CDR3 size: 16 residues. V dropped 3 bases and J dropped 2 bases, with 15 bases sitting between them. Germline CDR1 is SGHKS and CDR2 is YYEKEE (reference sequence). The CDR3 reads CASSSYHSGGNQPQHF. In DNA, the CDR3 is TGTGCCAGCAGCTCCTATCACTCCGGGGGCAATCAGCCCCAGCATTTT.

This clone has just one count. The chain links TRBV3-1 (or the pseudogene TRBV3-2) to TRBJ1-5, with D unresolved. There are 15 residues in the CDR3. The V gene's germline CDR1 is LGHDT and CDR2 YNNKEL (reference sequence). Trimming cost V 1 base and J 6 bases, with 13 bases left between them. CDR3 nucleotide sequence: TGTGCCAGCAGCCAAGGTCTCGGACTCGGTCAGCCCCAGCATTTT. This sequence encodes CASSQGLGLGQPQHF.

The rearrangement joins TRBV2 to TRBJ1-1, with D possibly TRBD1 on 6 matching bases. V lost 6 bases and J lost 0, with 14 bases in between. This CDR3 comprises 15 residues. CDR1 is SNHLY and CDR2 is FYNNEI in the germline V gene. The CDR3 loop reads CASSRPEGVNTEAFF. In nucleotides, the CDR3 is TGTGCCAGCAGCCGCCCGGAGGGGGTGAACACTGAAGCTTTCTTT.

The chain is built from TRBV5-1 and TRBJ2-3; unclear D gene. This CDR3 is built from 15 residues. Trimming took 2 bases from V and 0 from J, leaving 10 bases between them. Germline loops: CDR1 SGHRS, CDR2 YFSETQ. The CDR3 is CASSFPAGSTDTQYF. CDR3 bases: TGCGCCAGCAGCTTCCCGGCCGGTAGCACAGATACGCAGTATTTT.

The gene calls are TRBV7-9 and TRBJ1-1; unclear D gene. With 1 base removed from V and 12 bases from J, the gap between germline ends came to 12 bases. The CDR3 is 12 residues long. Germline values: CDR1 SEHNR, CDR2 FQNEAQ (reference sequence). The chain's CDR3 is CASSLGRLDSFF. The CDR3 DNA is TGTGCCAGCAGCTTAGGCAGGTTGGATTCTTTCTTT.

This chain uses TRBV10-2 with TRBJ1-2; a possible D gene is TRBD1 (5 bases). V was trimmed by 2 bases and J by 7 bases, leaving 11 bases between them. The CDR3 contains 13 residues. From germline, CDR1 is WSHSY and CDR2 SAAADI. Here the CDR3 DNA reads TGCGCCAGCAGTGAGGAGCCCAGGGCTGGCTACACCTTC. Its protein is CASSEEPRAGYTF.

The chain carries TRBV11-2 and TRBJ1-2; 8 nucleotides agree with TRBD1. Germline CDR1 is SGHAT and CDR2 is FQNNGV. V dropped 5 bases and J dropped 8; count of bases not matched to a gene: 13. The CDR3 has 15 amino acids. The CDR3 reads CASSEDADRAYGYTF. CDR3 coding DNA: TGTGCCAGCAGCGAGGATGCGGACAGGGCGTACGGCTACACCTTC.

CDR3 residues: CASSPPQVGSYNSPLHF. The CDR3 DNA follows: TGTGCCAGCAGCCCGCCGCAGGTCGGGTCCTATAATTCACCCCTCCACTTT. This sequence joins TRBV7-9 and TRBJ1-6; D is ambiguous. This CDR3 is built from 17 residues. The germline CDR1 and CDR2 sequences are SEHNR and FQNEAQ (reference sequence). V gave up 5 bases and J gave up 1 base, with 15 bases separating them.

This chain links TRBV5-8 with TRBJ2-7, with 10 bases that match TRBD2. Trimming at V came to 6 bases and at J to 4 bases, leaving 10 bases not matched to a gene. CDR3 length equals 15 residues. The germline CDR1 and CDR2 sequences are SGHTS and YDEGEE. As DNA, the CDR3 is TGTGCCAGCATCCCCTTTAGCGGGGGGCATTACGAGCAGTACTTC. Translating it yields CASIPFSGGHYEQYF. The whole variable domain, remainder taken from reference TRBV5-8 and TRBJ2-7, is EAGVTQSPTHLIKTRGQQATLRCSPISGHTSVYWYQQALGLGLQFLLWYDEGEERNRGNFPPRFSGRQFPNYSSELNVNALELEDSALYLCASIPFSGGHYEQYFGPGTRLTVT.

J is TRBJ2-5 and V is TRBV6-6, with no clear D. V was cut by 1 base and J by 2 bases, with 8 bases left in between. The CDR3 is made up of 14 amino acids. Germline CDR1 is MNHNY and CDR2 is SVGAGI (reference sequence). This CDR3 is CASSYLGRQETQYF. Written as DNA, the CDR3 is TGTGCCAGCAGTTACTTGGGTAGACAAGAGACCCAGTACTTC.

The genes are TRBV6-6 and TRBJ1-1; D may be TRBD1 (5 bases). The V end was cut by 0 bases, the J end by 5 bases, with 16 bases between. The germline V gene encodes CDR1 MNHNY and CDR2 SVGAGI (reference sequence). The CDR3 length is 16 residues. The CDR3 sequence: CASSYSPLWGETEAFF. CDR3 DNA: TGTGCCAGCAGTTACTCGCCCTTATGGGGGGAAACTGAAGCTTTCTTT.

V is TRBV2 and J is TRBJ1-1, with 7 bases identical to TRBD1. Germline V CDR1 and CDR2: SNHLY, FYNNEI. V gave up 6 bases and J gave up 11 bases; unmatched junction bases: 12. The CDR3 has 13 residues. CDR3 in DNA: TGTGCCAGCAGCGATTTGGACAGGTCGAAGGCTTTCTTT. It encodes CASSDLDRSKAFF.

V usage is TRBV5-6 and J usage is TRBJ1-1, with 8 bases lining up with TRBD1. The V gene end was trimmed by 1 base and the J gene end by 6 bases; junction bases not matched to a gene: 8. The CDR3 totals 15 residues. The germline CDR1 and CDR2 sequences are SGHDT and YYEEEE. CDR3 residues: CASSLLGRGRAEAFF. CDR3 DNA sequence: TGTGCCAGCAGCTTGCTGGGCAGGGGGCGCGCTGAAGCTTTCTTT.

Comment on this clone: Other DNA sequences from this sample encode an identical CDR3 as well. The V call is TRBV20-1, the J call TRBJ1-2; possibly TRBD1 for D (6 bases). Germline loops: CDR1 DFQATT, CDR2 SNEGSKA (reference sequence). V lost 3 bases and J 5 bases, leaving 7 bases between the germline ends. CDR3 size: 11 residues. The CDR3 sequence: CSARQGYGYTF. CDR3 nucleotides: TGCAGTGCTAGGCAGGGGTATGGCTACACCTTC.

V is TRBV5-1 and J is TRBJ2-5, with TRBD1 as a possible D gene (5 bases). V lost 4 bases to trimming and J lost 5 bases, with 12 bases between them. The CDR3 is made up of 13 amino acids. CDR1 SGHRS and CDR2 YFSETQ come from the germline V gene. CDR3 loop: CASSMTVRETQYF. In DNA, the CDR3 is TGCGCCAGCAGCATGACAGTGAGGGAGACCCAGTACTTC.

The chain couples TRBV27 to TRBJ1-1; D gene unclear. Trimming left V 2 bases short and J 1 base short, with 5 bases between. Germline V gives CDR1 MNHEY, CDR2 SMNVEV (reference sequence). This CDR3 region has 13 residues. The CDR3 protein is CASSLAGNTEAFF. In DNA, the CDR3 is TGTGCCAGCAGTTTAGCGGGGAACACTGAAGCTTTCTTT.

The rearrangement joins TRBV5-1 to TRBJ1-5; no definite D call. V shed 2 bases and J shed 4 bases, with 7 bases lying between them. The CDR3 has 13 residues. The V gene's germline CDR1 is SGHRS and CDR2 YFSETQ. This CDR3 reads CASSFGGNQPQHF. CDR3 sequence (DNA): TGCGCCAGCAGCTTTGGAGGGAATCAGCCCCAGCATTTT.